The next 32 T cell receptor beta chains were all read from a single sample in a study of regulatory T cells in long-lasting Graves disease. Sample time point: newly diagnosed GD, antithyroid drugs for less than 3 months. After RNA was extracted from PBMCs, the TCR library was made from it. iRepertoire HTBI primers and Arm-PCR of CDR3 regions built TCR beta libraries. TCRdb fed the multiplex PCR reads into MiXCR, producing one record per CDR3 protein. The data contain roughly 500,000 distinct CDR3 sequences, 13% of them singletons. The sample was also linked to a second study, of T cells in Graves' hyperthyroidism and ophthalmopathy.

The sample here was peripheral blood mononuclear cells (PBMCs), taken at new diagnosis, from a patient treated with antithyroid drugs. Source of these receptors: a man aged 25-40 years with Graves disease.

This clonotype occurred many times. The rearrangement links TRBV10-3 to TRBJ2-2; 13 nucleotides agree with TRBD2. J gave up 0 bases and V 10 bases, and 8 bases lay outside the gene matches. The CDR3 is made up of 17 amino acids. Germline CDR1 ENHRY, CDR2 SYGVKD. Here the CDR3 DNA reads TGTGCCACCTCCCGTGGACTAGCGGGGGCGAACACCGGGGAGCTGTTTTTT. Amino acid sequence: CATSRGLAGANTGELFF.

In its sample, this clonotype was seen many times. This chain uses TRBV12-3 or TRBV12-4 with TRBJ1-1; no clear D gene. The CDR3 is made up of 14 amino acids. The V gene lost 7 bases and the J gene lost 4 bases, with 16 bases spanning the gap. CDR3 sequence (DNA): TGTGCCAGCAATCCGGGCAGGTGGGCCACTGAAGCTTTCTTT. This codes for CASNPGRWATEAFF.

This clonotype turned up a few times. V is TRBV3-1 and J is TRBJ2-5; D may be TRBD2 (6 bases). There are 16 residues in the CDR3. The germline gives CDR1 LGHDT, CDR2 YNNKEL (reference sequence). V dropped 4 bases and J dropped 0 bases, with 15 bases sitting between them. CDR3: CASSPGDGSYQETQYF. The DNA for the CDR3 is TGTGCCAGCAGCCCGGGGGACGGGAGCTACCAAGAGACCCAGTACTTC.

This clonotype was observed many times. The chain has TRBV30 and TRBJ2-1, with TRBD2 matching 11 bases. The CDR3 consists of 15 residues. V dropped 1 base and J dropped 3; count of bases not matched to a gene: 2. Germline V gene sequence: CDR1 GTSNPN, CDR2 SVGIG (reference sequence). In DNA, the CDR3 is TGTGCCTGGAGTGGGGGACTAGCGGTCTACAATGAGCAGTTCTTC. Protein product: CAWSGGLAVYNEQFF.

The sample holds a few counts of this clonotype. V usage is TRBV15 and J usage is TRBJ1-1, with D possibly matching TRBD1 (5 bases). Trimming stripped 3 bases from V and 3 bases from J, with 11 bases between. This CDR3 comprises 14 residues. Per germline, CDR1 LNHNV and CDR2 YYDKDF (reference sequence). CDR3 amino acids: CATSSGLGDTEAFF. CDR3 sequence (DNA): TGTGCCACCAGCAGCGGATTGGGGGACACTGAAGCTTTCTTT.

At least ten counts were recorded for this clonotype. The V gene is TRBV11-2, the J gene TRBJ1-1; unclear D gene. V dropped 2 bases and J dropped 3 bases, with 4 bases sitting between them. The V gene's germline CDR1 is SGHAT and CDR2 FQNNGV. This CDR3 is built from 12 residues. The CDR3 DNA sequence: TGTGCCAGCAGCTTATCGGACACTGAAGCTTTCTTT. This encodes CASSLSDTEAFF.

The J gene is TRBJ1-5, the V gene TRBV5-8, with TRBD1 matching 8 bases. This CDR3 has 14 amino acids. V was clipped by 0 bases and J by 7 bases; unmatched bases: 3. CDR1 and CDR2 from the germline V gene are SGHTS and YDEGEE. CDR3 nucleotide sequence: TGTGCCAGCAGCTTGGCGGCAGGGGGCCAGCCCCAGCATTTT. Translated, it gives CASSLAAGGQPQHF.

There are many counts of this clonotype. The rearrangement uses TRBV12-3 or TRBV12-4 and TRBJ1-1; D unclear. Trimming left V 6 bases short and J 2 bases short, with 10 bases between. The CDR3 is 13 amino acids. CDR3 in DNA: TGTGCCAGCAGCTTAAGAGAAAACACTGAAGCTTTCTTT. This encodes CASSLRENTEAFF.

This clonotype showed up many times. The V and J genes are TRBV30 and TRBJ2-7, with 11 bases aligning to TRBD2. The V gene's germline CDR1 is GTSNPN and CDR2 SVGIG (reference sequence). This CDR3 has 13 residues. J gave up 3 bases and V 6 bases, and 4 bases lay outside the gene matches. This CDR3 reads CACSLAGGYEQYF. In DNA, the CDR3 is TGTGCCTGCAGTCTAGCGGGGGGCTACGAGCAGTACTTC.

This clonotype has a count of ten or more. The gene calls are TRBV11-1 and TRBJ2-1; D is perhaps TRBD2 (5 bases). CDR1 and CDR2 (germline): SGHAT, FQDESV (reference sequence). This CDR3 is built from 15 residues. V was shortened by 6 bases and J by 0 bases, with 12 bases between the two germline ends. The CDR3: CASSHPGGSYNEQFF. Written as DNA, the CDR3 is TGTGCCAGCAGTCACCCAGGAGGCTCCTACAATGAGCAGTTCTTC.

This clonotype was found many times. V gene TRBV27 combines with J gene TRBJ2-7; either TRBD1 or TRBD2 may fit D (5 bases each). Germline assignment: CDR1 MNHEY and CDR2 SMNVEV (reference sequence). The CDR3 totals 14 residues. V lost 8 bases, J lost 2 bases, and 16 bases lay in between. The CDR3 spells CASGRVGGAYEQYF. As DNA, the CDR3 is TGTGCCAGCGGGCGGGTTGGGGGAGCCTACGAGCAGTACTTC.

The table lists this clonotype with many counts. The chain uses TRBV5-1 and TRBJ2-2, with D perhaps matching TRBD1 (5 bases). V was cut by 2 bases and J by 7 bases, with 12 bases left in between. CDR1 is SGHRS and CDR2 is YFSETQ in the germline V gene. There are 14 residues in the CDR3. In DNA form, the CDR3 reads TGCGCCAGCAGCTTAAGGCAAGGGGACGGGGAGCTGTTTTTT. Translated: CASSLRQGDGELFF.

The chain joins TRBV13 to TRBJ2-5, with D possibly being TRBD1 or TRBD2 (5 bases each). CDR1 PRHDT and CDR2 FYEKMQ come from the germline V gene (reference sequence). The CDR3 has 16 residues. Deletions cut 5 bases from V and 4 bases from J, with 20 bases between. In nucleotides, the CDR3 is TGTGCCAGCAGCCCGTCGGGGCTAGCAAAAAGAGAGACCCAGTACTTC. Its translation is CASSPSGLAKRETQYF. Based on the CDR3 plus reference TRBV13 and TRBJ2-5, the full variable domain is AAGVIQSPRHLIKEKRETATLKCYPIPRHDTVYWYQQGPGQDPQFLISFYEKMQSDKGSIPDRFSAQQFSDYHSELNMSSLELGDSALYFCASSPSGLAKRETQYFGPGTRLLVL.

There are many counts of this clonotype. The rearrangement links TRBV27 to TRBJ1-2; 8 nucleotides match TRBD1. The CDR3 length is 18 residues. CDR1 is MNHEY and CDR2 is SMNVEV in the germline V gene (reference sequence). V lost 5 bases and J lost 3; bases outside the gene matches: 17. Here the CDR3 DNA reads TGTGCCAGCAGTAAACGAATCCTGACAGGGGAGGGACACTATGGCTACACCTTC. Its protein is CASSKRILTGEGHYGYTF.

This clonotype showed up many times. The DNA for the CDR3 is TGTGCCAGCAGAAGTAGCGCCTCCTACGAGCAGTACTTC. It translates to CASRSSASYEQYF. The rearrangement links TRBV6-1 to TRBJ2-7; D possibly corresponds to TRBD2 (5 bases). Germline CDR1 is MNHNS and CDR2 is SASEGT. With 6 bases removed from V and 0 bases from J, the gap between germline ends came to 9 bases. This CDR3 spans 13 amino acids.

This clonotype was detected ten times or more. This CDR3 is CSAPTSGGRNTQYF. In DNA form, the CDR3 reads TGCAGTGCACCGACTAGCGGGGGACGCAATACGCAGTATTTT. The chain has TRBV20-1 and TRBJ2-3, with 12 positions matching TRBD2. Germline V lookup: CDR1 DFQATT, CDR2 SNEGSKA (reference sequence). V lost 6 bases and J lost 7; bases outside the gene matches: 8. CDR3 length: 14 amino acids.

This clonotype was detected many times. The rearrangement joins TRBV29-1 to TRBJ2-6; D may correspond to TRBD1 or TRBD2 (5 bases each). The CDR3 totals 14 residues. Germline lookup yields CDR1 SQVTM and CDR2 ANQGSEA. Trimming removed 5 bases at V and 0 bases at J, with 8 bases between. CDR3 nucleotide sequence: TGCAGCGTTAGGGACGGCTCTGGGGCCAACGTCCTGACTTTC. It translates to CSVRDGSGANVLTF.

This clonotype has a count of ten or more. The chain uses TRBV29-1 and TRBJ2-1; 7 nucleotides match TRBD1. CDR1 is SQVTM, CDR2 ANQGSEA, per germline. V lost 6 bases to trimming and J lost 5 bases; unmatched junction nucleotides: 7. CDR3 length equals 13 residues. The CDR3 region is CSVQTGSDNEQFF. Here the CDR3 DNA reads TGCAGCGTACAGACAGGGTCGGACAATGAGCAGTTCTTC.

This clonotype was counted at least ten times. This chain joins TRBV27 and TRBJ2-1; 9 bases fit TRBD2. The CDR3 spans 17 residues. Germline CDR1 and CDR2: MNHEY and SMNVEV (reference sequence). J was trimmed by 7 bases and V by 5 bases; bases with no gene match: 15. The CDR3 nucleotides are TGTGCCAGCAGTCCAGGACTAGCGCTGAATATGGGAAATGAGCAGTTCTTC. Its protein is CASSPGLALNMGNEQFF.

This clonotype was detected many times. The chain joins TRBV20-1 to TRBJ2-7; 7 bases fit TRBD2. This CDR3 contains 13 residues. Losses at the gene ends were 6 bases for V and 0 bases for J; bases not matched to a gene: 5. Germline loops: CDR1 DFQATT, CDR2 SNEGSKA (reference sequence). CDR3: CSARSGVSYEQYF. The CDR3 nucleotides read TGCAGTGCGCGGAGCGGGGTCTCCTACGAGCAGTACTTC.

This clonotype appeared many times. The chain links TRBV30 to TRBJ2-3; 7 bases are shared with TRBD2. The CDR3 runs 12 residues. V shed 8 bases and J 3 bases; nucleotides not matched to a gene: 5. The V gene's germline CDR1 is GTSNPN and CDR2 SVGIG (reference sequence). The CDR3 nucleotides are TGTGCCCTCGCGGGGGATACAGATACGCAGTATTTT. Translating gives CALAGDTDTQYF.

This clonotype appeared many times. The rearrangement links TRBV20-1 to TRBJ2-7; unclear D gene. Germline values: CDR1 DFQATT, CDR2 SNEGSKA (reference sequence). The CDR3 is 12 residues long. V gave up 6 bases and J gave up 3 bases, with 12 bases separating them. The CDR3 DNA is TGCAGTGCGAGTACCGCTAACTACGAGCAGTACTTC. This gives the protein CSASTANYEQYF.

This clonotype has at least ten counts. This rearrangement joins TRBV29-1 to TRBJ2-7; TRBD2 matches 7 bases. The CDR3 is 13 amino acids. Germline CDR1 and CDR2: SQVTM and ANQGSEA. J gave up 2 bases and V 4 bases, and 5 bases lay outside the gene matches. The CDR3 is CSVVSSGTYEQYF. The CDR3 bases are TGCAGCGTTGTTTCTAGCGGTACCTACGAGCAGTACTTC.

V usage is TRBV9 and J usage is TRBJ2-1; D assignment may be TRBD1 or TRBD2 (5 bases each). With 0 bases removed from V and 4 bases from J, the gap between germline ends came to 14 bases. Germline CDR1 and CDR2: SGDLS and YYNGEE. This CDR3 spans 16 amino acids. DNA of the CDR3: TGTGCCAGCAGCGTAGGCCAGCGGACATATTACAATGAGCAGTTCTTC. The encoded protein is CASSVGQRTYYNEQFF.

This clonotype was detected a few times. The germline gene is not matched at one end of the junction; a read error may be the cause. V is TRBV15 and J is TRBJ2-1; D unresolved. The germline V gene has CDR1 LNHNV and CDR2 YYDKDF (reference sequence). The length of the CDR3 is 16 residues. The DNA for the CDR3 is TGTGCCACCAGCAGAGATAAGGGCCCTCCGAGGAATGAGCAGCTCTTC. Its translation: CATSRDKGPPRNEQLF.

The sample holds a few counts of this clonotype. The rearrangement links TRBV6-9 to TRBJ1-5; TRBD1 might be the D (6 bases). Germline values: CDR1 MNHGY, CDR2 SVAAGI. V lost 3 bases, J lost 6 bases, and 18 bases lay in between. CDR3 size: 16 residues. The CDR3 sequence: CASSYDPGAMGQPQHF. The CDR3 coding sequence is TGTGCCAGCAGTTACGACCCAGGGGCGATGGGTCAGCCCCAGCATTTT.

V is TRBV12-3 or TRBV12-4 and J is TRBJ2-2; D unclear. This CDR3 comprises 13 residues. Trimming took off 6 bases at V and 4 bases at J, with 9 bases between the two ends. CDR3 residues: CASRGWSTGELFF. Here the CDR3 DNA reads TGTGCCAGCAGAGGGTGGAGCACCGGGGAGCTGTTTTTT.

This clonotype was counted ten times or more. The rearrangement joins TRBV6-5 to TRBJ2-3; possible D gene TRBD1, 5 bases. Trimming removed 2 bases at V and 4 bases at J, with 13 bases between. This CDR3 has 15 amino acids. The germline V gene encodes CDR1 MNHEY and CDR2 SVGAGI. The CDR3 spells CASSYRGVESDTQYF. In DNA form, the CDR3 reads TGTGCCAGCAGTTACAGGGGTGTCGAATCAGATACGCAGTATTTT.

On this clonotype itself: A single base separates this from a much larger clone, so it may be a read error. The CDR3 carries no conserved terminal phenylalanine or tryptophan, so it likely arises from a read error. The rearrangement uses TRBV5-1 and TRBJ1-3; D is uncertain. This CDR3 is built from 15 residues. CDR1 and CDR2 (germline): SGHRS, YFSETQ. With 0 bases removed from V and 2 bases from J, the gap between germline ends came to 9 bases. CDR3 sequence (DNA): TGCGCCAGCAGCTTGGAGTCAGCCGCTGGAAACACCATATATCTT. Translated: CASSLESAAGNTIYL.

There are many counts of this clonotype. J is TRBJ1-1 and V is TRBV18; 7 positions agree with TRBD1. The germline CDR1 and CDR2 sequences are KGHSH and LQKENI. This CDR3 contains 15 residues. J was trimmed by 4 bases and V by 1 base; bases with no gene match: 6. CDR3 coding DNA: TGTGCCAGCTCACCACTAGGACAGGAGGGCACTGAAGCTTTCTTT. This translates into CASSPLGQEGTEAFF.

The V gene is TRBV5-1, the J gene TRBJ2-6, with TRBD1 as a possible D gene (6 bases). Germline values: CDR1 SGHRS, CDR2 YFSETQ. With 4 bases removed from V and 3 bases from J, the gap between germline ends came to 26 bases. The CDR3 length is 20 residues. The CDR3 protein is CASSRPPGRQGSGGANVLTF. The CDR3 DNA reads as TGCGCCAGCAGCCGCCCCCCGGGCCGCCAGGGGAGTGGTGGGGCCAACGTCCTGACTTTC.

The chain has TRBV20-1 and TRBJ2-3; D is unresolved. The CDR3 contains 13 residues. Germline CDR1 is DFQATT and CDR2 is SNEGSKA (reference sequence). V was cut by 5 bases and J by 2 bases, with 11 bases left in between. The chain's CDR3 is CSALGSLTDTQYF. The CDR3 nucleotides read TGCAGTGCTTTAGGCTCCCTCACAGATACGCAGTATTTT.